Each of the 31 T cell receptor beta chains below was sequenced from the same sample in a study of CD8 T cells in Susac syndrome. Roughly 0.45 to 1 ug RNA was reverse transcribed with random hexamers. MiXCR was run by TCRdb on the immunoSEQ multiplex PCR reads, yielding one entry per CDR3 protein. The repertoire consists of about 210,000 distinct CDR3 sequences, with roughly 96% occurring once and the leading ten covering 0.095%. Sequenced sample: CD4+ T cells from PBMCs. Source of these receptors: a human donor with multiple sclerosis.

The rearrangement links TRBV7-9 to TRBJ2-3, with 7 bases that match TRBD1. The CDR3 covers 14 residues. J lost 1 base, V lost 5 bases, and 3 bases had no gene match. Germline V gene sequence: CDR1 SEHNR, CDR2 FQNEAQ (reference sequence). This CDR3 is CASSHGQGTDTQYF. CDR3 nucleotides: TGTGCCAGCAGCCACGGACAGGGCACAGATACGCAGTATTTT.

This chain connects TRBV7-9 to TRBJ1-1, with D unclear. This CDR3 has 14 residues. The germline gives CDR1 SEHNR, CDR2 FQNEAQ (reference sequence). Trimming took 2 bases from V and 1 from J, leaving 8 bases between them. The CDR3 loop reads CASSLIQRNTEAFF. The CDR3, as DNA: TGTGCCAGCAGCTTAATACAGCGGAACACTGAAGCTTTCTTT.

The CDR3 here is CAWRTGTGNTEAFF. As DNA, the CDR3 is TGTGCCTGGAGGACCGGGACAGGGAACACTGAAGCTTTCTTT. The chain combines TRBV30 with TRBJ1-1; 8 nucleotides align to TRBD1. The CDR3 is 14 amino acids. From germline, CDR1 is GTSNPN and CDR2 SVGIG (reference sequence). The junction had 4 bases not matched to a gene; V was cut back by 3 bases and J by 1 base.

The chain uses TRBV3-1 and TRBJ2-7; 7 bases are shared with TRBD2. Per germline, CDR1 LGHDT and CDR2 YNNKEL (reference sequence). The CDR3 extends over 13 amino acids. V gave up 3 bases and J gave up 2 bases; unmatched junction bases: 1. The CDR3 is CASSQRGTYEQYF. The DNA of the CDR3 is TGTGCCAGCAGCCAGCGGGGGACCTACGAGCAGTACTTC.

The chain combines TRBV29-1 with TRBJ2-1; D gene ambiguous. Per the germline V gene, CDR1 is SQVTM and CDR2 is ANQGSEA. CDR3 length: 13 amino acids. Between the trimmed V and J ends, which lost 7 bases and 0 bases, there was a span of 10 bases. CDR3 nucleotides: TGCAGCGCTCCGACTGACTCCTACAATGAGCAGTTCTTC. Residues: CSAPTDSYNEQFF.

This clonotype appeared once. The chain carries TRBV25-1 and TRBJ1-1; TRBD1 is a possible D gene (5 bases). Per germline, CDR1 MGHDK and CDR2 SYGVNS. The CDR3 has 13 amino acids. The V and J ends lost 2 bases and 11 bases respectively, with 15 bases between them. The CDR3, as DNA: TGTGCCAGCAGTGAAGGGGCCATTTCGGGGGCTTTCTTT. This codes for CASSEGAISGAFF.

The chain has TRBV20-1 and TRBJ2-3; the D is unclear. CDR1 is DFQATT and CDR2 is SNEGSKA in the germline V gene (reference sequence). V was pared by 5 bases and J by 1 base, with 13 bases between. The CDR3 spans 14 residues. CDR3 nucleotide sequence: TGCAGTGCTTACAAGGCAGGCCGCACAGATACGCAGTATTTT. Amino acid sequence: CSAYKAGRTDTQYF.

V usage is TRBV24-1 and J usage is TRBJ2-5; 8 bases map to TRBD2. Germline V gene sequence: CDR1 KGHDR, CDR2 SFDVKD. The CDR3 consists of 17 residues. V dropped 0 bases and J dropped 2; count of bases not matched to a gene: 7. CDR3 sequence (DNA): TGTGCCACCAGTGATTTGAGGAGCGGGGGAGCACAAGAGACCCAGTACTTC. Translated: CATSDLRSGGAQETQYF.

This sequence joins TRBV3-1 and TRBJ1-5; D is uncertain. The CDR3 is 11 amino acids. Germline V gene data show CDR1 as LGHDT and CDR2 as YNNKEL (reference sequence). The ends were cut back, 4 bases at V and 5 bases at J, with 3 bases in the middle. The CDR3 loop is CASSRDQPQHF. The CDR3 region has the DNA TGTGCCAGCAGCCGCGATCAGCCCCAGCATTTT.

The CDR3: CAWSPNDEQFF. Written as DNA, the CDR3 is TGTGCCTGGAGTCCAAATGATGAGCAGTTCTTC. The chain is built from TRBV30 and TRBJ2-1; D unresolved. The V end lost 2 bases, the J end lost 8 bases, and 7 bases lay between the germline ends. CDR1 and CDR2 (germline): GTSNPN, SVGIG (reference sequence). The CDR3 has 11 residues.

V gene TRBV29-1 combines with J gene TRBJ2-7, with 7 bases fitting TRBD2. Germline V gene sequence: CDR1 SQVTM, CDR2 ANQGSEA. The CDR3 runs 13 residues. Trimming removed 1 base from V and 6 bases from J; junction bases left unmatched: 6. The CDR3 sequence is CSVEALGRVEQYF. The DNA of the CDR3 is TGCAGCGTTGAAGCCCTGGGGAGGGTCGAGCAGTACTTC.

In nucleotides, the CDR3 is TGCAGCGTTGACGTTGTGGTTAGCACAGATACGCAGTATTTT. This translates into CSVDVVVSTDTQYF. The chain couples TRBV29-1 to TRBJ2-3; D remains unclear. Between the trimmed V and J ends, which lost 3 bases and 0 bases, there was a span of 10 bases. Germline loops: CDR1 SQVTM, CDR2 ANQGSEA. The CDR3 runs to 14 residues.

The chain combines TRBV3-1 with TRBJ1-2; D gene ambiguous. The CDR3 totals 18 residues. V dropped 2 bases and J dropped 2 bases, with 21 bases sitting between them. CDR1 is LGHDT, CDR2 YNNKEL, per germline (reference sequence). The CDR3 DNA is TGTGCCAGCAGCCAAAGAGGCACAGCAATGAGACTAAACTATGGCTACACCTTC. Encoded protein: CASSQRGTAMRLNYGYTF.

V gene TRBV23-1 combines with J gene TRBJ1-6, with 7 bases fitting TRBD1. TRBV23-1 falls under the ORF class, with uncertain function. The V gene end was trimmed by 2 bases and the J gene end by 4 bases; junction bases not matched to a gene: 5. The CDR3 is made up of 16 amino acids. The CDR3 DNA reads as TGCGCCAGCAGTCAACAGGGACAGAATTATAATTCACCCCTCCACTTT. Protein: CASSQQGQNYNSPLHF.

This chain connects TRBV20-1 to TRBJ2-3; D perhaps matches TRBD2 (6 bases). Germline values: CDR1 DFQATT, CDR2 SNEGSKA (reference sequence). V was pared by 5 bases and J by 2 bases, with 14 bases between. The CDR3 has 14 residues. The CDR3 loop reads CSAYGTFDTDTQYF. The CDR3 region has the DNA TGCAGTGCTTACGGGACTTTCGACACAGATACGCAGTATTTT.

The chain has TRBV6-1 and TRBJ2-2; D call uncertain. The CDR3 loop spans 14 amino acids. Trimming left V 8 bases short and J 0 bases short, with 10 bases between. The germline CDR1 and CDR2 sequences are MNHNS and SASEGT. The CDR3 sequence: CASVRRSNTGELFF. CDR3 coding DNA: TGTGCCAGCGTCCGGCGATCGAACACCGGGGAGCTGTTTTTT.

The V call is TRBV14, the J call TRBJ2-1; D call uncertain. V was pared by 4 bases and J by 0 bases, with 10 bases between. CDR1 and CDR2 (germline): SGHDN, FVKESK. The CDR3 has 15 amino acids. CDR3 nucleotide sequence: TGTGCCAGCAGCCTCCTACCTCGCTCCTACAATGAGCAGTTCTTC. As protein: CASSLLPRSYNEQFF.

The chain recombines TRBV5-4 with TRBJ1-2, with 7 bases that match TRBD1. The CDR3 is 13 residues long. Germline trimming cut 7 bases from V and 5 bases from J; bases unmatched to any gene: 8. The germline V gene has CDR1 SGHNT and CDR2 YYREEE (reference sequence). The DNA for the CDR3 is TGTGCCAGCCGACAACAGGGGATTTATGGCTACACCTTC. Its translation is CASRQQGIYGYTF.

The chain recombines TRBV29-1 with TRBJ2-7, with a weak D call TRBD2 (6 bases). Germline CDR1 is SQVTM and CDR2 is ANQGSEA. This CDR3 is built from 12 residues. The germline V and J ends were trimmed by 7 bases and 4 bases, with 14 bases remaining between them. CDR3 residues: CSAHLAGYEQYF. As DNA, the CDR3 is TGCAGCGCTCACCTCGCGGGGTACGAGCAGTACTTC.

CDR3 protein: CASSLGITSVETQYF. As DNA, the CDR3 is TGTGCCAGCAGCTTAGGGATTACTAGCGTCGAGACCCAGTACTTC. The rearrangement links TRBV7-6 to TRBJ2-5; 7 nucleotides match TRBD2. Germline lookup yields CDR1 SGHVS and CDR2 FNYEAQ. This CDR3 is built from 15 residues. J gave up 5 bases and V 1 base, and 7 bases lay outside the gene matches.

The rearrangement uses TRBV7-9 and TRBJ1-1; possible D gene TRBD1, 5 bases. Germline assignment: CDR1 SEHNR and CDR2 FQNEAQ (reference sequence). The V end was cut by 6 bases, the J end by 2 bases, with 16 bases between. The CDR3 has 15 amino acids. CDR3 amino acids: CASRTQIQGNTEAFF. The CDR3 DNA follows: TGTGCCAGCAGAACCCAAATTCAGGGAAACACTGAAGCTTTCTTT.

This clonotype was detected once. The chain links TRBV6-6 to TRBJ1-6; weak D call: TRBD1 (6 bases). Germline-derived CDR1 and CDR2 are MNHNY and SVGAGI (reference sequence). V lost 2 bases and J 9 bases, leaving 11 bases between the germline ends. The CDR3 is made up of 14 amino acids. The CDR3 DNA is TGTGCCAGCAGTTACGGCGGGGGCGGTTCACCCCTCCACTTT. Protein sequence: CASSYGGGGSPLHF.

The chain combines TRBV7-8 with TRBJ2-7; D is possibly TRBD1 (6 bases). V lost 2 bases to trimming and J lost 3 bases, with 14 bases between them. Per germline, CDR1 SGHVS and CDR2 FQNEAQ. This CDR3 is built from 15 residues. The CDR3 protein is CASSLRRDIHYEQYF. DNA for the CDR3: TGTGCCAGCAGCTTACGACGGGACATTCACTACGAGCAGTACTTC. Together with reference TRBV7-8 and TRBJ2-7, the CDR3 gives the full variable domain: GAGVSQSPRYKVAKRGQDVALRCDPISGHVSLFWYQQALGQGPEFLTYFQNEAQLDKSGLPSDRFFAERPEGSVSTLKIQRTQQEDSAVYLCASSLRRDIHYEQYFGPGTRLTVT.

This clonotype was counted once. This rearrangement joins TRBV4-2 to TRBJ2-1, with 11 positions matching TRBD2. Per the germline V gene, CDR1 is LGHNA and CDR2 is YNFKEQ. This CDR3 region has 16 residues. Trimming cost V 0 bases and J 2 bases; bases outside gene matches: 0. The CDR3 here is CASSQELAGAYNEQFF. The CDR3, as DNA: TGTGCCAGCAGCCAAGAACTAGCGGGGGCCTACAATGAGCAGTTCTTC.

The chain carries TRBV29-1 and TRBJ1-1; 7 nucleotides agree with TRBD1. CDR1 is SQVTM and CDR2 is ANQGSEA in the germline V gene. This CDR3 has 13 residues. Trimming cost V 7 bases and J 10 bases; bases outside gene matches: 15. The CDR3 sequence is CSGQKDREGVAFF. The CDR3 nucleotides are TGCAGCGGTCAAAAAGACAGGGAGGGGGTAGCTTTCTTT.

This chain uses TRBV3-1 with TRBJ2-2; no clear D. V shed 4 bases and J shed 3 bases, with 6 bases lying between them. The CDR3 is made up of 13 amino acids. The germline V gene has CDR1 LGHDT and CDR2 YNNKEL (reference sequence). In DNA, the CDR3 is TGTGCCAGCAGCCTGTCAGACACCGGGGAGCTGTTTTTT. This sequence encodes CASSLSDTGELFF.

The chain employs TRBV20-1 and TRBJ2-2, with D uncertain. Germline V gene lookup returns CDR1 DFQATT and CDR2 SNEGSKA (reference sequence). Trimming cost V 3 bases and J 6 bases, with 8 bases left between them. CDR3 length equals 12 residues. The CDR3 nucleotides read TGCAGTGCTAGTAGGGTTCCCGGGGAGCTGTTTTTT. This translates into CSASRVPGELFF.

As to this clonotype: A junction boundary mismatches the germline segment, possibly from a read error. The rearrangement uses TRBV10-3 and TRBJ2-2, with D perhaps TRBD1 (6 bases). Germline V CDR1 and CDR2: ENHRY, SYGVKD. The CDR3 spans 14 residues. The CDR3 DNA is TGTGCCATCAGTGAGACAGGGAACGCCGGGGAGCTGTTTTTT. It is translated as CAISETGNAGELFF.

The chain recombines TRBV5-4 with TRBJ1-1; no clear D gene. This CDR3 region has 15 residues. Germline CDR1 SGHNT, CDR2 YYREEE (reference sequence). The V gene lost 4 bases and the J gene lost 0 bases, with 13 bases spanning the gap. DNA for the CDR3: TGTGCCAGCAGCAACACCGGGTCTATGAACACTGAAGCTTTCTTT. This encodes CASSNTGSMNTEAFF.

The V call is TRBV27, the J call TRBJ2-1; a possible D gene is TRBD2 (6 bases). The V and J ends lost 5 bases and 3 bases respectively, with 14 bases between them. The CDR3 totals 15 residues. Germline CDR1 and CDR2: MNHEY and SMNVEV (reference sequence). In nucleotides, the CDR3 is TGTGCCAGCAGTCGGGAGAGGAAGGTCTACAATGAGCAGTTCTTC. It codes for CASSRERKVYNEQFF.

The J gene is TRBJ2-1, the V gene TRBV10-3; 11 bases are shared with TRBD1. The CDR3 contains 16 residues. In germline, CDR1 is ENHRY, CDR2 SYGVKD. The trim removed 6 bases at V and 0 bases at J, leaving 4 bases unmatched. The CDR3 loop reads CAIRAGTGGSYNEQFF. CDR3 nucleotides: TGTGCCATCAGGGCCGGGACAGGGGGCTCCTACAATGAGCAGTTCTTC.